This T cell receptor beta chain appears in the sequencing data of a study of Graves' ophthalmopathy and Graves' hyperthyroidism. About this clonotype itself: The antigen is not known. At one boundary the junction diverges from the germline segment, which might be a read error.

Amplified TCR beta CDR3 regions were obtained using RNA transcripts as template. First-round RT-PCR employed HTBI primers, with a second-round multiplex PCR after it. TCRdb itself ran the multiplex PCR reads through MiXCR, one entry per CDR3 protein. The sample contains around 1,200,000 distinct CDR3 sequences, 35% to 40% of which appear only once. Study-level results: Also, most clonotypes expanded in the thyroid above 0.001 frequency appeared in blood. Using a 13-signature model, the authors split ophthalmopathy from stable hyperthyroidism, with 85% to 90% sensitivity and 65% to 82% specificity.

Germline V lookup: CDR1 WSHSY, CDR2 SAAADI. The CDR3 loop spans 22 amino acids. The TCR was taken from an adult man with Graves' hyperthyroidism. This sequence joins TRBV10-2 and TRBJ2-7, with D perhaps TRBD1 (9 bases). Sequenced sample: peripheral blood or thyroid tissue (not recorded which). The CDR3 DNA reads as TGTGCCAGCAGTAACCCTAGTATATGGGACAGGGAATACAGCGGGAGCGGCTACGAGCAGTACTTC. Its protein is CASSNPSIWDREYSGSGYEQYF.